This is a list of T cell receptor beta chains from one sample in a study of T cells in Graves' hyperthyroidism and ophthalmopathy. One entry per CDR3 protein results from TCRdb running MiXCR on the multiplex PCR reads. The top ten clones hold less than 9.5% of a sample with 600,000 to 700,000 distinct CDR3 sequences, less than 45% of them seen once. Sequencing input: peripheral blood or thyroid tissue (not recorded which). These receptors originate from an adult man with Graves' disease, either hyperthyroidism or ophthalmopathy (not recorded which). CDR3s include the opening cysteine and the closing phenylalanine or tryptophan. The D gene is left open where the match is weak. Only some rows state a clone size, as once, few, many or a class for expanded clones.

j_call: TRBJ1-3; v_call: TRBV2; clone_size: many; d_call: .; cdr3_nt: TGTGCCAGCCCACAGAACTCTGGAAACACCATATATTTT; cdr3_aa: CASPQNSGNTIYF
j_call: TRBJ1-3; v_call: TRBV5-1; clone_size: many; d_call: .; cdr3_nt: TGCGCCAGCAGCTTAGGGACACCCGGAAACACCATATATTTT; cdr3_aa: CASSLGTPGNTIYF
j_call: TRBJ1-2; v_call: TRBV6-5; clone_size: .; d_call: .; cdr3_nt: TGTGCCAGCAGTTTAGGAACAGCCGATGGCTACACCTTC; cdr3_aa: CASSLGTADGYTF
j_call: TRBJ1-5; v_call: TRBV9; clone_size: .; d_call: TRBD1; cdr3_nt: TGTGCCAGCAGTGTGGACAGGGGGCCTCAGCCCCAGCATTTT; cdr3_aa: CASSVDRGPQPQHF
j_call: TRBJ1-1; v_call: TRBV7-8; clone_size: .; d_call: .; cdr3_nt: TGTGCCAGCAGCTTAACATCTCGACGCCCGGAAGCTTCCTTT; cdr3_aa: CASSLTSRRPEASF
j_call: TRBJ2-1; v_call: TRBV24-1; clone_size: .; d_call: TRBD1; cdr3_nt: TGTGCCACCAGGGCCACCGGGACAGGGGATGATGAGCAGTTCTTC; cdr3_aa: CATRATGTGDDEQFF
j_call: TRBJ1-2; v_call: TRBV7-2; clone_size: .; d_call: .; cdr3_nt: TGTGCCAGCAGCCCATATGATAGTAACTATGGCTACACCTTC; cdr3_aa: CASSPYDSNYGYTF
j_call: TRBJ1-1; v_call: TRBV7-8; clone_size: .; d_call: .; cdr3_nt: TGTGCCAGCAGCGTCGCTAGGGGGAACACTGAAGCTTTCTTT; cdr3_aa: CASSVARGNTEAFF
j_call: TRBJ2-2; v_call: TRBV5-1; clone_size: few; d_call: .; cdr3_nt: TGCGCCAGCAGCTTGTTCATGGGCGCCACCGGGGAGCTGTTTTTT; cdr3_aa: CASSLFMGATGELFF
j_call: TRBJ1-1; v_call: TRBV19; clone_size: .; d_call: .; cdr3_nt: TGTGCCAGTAAGTCAGCGTTATCCATGAACACTGAAGCTTTCTTT; cdr3_aa: CASKSALSMNTEAFF
j_call: TRBJ2-7; v_call: TRBV4-1; clone_size: few; d_call: .; cdr3_nt: TGCGCCAGCAGCCAAGCGGACAGAGCCTACGAGCAGTACTTC; cdr3_aa: CASSQADRAYEQYF
j_call: TRBJ1-5; v_call: TRBV12-3/TRBV12-4; clone_size: .; d_call: .; cdr3_nt: TGTGCCAGCAGCCCCTTTTGGGCCCCTAGCAATCAGCCCCAGCATTTT; cdr3_aa: CASSPFWAPSNQPQHF
j_call: TRBJ1-5; v_call: TRBV6-5; clone_size: few; d_call: .; cdr3_nt: TGTGCCAGCAGTTCCAGGGTAGGAGGGAATCAGCCCCAGCATTTT; cdr3_aa: CASSSRVGGNQPQHF
j_call: TRBJ1-1; v_call: TRBV9; clone_size: few; d_call: .; cdr3_nt: TGCGCCAGCAGCCATGGACATCCGGACACTGAAGCTTTCTTT; cdr3_aa: CASSHGHPDTEAFF
j_call: TRBJ2-5; v_call: TRBV7-8; clone_size: many; d_call: .; cdr3_nt: TGTGCCAGCAACGACGGCACACTGGGGGGCCTGGGGGGAAGAGACCAGTACTTC; cdr3_aa: CASNDGTLGGLGGRDQYF
j_call: TRBJ2-5; v_call: TRBV29-1; clone_size: .; d_call: .; cdr3_nt: TGCAGCGTTGCTGGCGGGTTGGAGGAGACCCAGTACTTC; cdr3_aa: CSVAGGLEETQYF
j_call: TRBJ2-2; v_call: TRBV24-1; clone_size: few; d_call: .; cdr3_nt: TGTGCCACCAGTGATCCCGGGCCCTTAGATGCCGGGGAGCTGTTTTTT; cdr3_aa: CATSDPGPLDAGELFF
j_call: TRBJ1-1; v_call: TRBV12-3/TRBV12-4; clone_size: once; d_call: .; cdr3_nt: TGTGCCAGCAGTTTTTACACCGAAGCTTTCTTT; cdr3_aa: CASSFYTEAFF
j_call: TRBJ1-6; v_call: TRBV14; clone_size: few; d_call: TRBD1; cdr3_nt: TGTGCCAGCAGCCCCTTGGGACAGGGGAATTCACCCCTCCACTTT; cdr3_aa: CASSPLGQGNSPLHF
j_call: TRBJ1-2; v_call: TRBV20-1; clone_size: few; d_call: .; cdr3_nt: TGCAGTGCTTCTCCGGGACACAGCTATGGCTACACCTTC; cdr3_aa: CSASPGHSYGYTF
j_call: TRBJ1-1; v_call: TRBV29-1; clone_size: .; d_call: .; cdr3_nt: TGCAGCGTTGAATTGTGGGGGATGAACACTGAAGCTTTCTTT; cdr3_aa: CSVELWGMNTEAFF
j_call: TRBJ1-3; v_call: TRBV29-1; clone_size: .; d_call: .; cdr3_nt: TGCAGCGCCTCTCCAGGGGTCGGAAACACCATATATTTT; cdr3_aa: CSASPGVGNTIYF